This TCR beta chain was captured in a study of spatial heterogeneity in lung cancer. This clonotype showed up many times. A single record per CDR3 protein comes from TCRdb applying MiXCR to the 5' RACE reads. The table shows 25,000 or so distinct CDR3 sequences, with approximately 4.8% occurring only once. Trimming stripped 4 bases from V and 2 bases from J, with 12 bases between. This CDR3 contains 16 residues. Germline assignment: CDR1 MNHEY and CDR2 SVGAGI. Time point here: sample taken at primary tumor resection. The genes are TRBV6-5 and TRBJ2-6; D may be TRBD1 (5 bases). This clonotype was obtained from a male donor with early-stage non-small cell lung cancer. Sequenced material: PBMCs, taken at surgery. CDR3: CASSSTGQTGANVLTF. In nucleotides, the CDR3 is TGTGCCAGCAGTTCAACAGGTCAAACTGGGGCCAACGTCCTGACTTTC.